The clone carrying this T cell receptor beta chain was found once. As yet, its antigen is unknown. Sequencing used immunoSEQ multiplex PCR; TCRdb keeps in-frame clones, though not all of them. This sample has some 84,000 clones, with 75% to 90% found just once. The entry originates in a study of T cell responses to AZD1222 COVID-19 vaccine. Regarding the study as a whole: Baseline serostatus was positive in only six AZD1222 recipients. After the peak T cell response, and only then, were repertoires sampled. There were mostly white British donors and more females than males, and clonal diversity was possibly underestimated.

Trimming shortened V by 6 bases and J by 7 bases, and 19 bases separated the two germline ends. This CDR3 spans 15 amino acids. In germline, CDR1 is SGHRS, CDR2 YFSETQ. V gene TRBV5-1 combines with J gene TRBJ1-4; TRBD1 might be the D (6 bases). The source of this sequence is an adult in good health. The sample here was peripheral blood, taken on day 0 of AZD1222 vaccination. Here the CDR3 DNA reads TGCGCCAGCACCGCCGGACAGAGAGTCCCTGAAAAACTGTTTTTT. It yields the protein CASTAGQRVPEKLFF.